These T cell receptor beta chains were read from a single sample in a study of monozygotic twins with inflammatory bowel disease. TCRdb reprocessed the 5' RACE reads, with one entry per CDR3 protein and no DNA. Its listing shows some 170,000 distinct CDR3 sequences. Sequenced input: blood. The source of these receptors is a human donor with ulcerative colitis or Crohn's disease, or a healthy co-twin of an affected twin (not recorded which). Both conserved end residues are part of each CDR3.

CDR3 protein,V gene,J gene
CASSPERSPNTEAFF,TRBV18,TRBJ1-1
CASSLGPYNEQFF,TRBV11-3,TRBJ2-1
CSAWGLSANTDTQYF,TRBV29-1,TRBJ2-3
CAWSSTYLRVNTEAFF,TRBV30,TRBJ1-1
CASSLVREINNEQFF,TRBV7-9,TRBJ2-1
CASSYETHSYEQYF,TRBV6-2/TRBV6-3,TRBJ2-7
CSARGLHGLGDEQYF,TRBV20-1,TRBJ2-7
CASSFVQGASGYTF,TRBV12-3/TRBV12-4,TRBJ1-2
CASSPPSASGNTIYF,TRBV18,TRBJ1-3
CASSLWGEGNQPQHF,TRBV11-2,TRBJ1-5
CASSQPTTSEQFF,TRBV4-1,TRBJ2-1
CSAAEGNTEAFF,TRBV20-1,TRBJ1-1
CASGPSAYEQYF,TRBV6-6,TRBJ2-7
CASSIVAGANTIYF,TRBV9,TRBJ1-3
CASRDAGTGELFF,TRBV6-6,TRBJ2-2
CATSRDWTGGGEKLFF,TRBV15,TRBJ1-4
CASSPALLTGEKAGELFF,TRBV5-8,TRBJ2-2
CSVAGRANWFF,TRBV29-1,TRBJ2-1